The 4 T cell receptor beta chains reported below all come from one sample, sequenced in a study of blood T cell repertoires in COVID-19. Only in-frame clones appear in the TCRdb table, and some are missing; sequencing was by immunoSEQ multiplex PCR. This sample carries some 220,000 clones, about 78% of them seen once, and the ten largest clones take 7% to 8.5%. The sequenced sample consisted of peripheral blood. All receptors come from a woman aged 65 to 85 with acute or convalescent COVID-19.

CDR3 nucleotide sequence: TGTGCCAGCAGCGTCCAGACCAGGGGAGCTGGAAACACCATATATTTT. Its protein product is CASSVQTRGAGNTIYF. The chain links TRBV9 to TRBJ1-3, with TRBD1 as a possible D gene (6 bases). V was pared by 2 bases and J by 2 bases, with 14 bases between. This CDR3 has 16 amino acids. From germline, CDR1 is SGDLS and CDR2 YYNGEE.

The chain couples TRBV3-1 (or the pseudogene TRBV3-2) to TRBJ2-5; TRBD1 agrees at 11 bases. The J segment lost 4 bases and the V segment lost 3 bases, leaving 7 bases of the junction unmatched. The CDR3 covers 16 residues. Germline-derived CDR1 and CDR2 are LGHDT and YNNKEL (reference sequence). CDR3 residues: CASSQLGQGAGETQYF. In nucleotides, the CDR3 is TGTGCCAGCAGCCAGCTAGGACAGGGGGCAGGAGAGACCCAGTACTTC.

This rearrangement joins TRBV2 to TRBJ2-1, with D hard to call. With 8 bases removed from V and 3 bases from J, the gap between germline ends came to 5 bases. This CDR3 has 11 amino acids. Germline V gene lookup returns CDR1 SNHLY and CDR2 FYNNEI. CDR3 residues: CASLLYNEQFF. CDR3 sequence (DNA): TGTGCCAGCTTACTCTACAATGAGCAGTTCTTC.

CDR3 bases: TGCGCCAGCAGCCAAGATCCCGCTAGCGGGGACGTGAACATTCAGTACTTC. Amino acid sequence: CASSQDPASGDVNIQYF. This chain uses TRBV4-1 with TRBJ2-4; 9 bases align to TRBD2. Germline CDR1 MGHRA, CDR2 YSYEKL. V lost 0 bases, J lost 7 bases, and 10 bases stayed unmatched. CDR3 size: 17 residues.